This TCR beta chain was sequenced for a study of cytomegalovirus exposure and HLA in healthy donors. Study in general: Counted in an early data release were tens of millions of unique TCRs from HLA-typed donors.

Turning to this clone: Antigen specificity is unknown.

Overall study results and limits: Common viral pathogens seemed to be connected with several of the most significant clusters, according to a later analysis. TCR association rates varied by HLA locus in a later analysis, with DRB1 highest and HLA-C lowest.

The germline gives CDR1 MDHEN, CDR2 SYDVKM. The CDR3 runs 15 residues. Trimming left V 7 bases short and J 0 bases short, with 16 bases between. PCR used 60 Vbeta primers and 13 Jbeta primers. Method: immunoSEQ multiplex PCR; TCRdb's copy keeps in-frame clones and lacks some. Of under 200,000 clones detected, approximately 75% appear once; the ten largest clones hold approximately 2%. This sequence was found in a woman younger than 30 in good health and CMV-seronegative. This sequence joins TRBV28 and TRBJ2-7, with D possibly matching TRBD2 (6 bases). The sequenced sample was PBMCs. The CDR3 protein is CASTGGVQSSYEQYF. The CDR3 nucleotides are TGTGCCAGCACCGGAGGGGTACAGAGCTCCTACGAGCAGTACTTC. Variable domain in full (rest from reference TRBV28 and TRBJ2-7): DVKVTQSSRYLVKRTGEKVFLECVQDMDHENMFWYRQDPGLGLRLIYFSYDVKMKEKGDIPEGYSVSREKKERFSLILESASTNQTSMYLCASTGGVQSSYEQYFGPGTRLTVT.